These 5 T cell receptor beta chains were sequenced from one sample in a study of T cells expressing NK-cell markers. No DNA is given; TCRdb re-called the 5' RACE reads and lists each CDR3 protein once. Its table records 300,000 to 500,000 distinct CDR3 sequences. Sequenced sample: blood T cells: a sorted CD56 or NKG2C T cell subset, CD4+ or CD8+ T cells, or bulk PBMC T cells (not recorded which). The receptors stem from a woman aged 45-65 years in good health.

The CDR3 here is CSASTLETNEKLFF. The chain recombines TRBV20-1 with TRBJ1-4. The CDR3 is 14 amino acids. Germline CDR1 is DFQATT and CDR2 is SNEGSKA (reference sequence).

J is TRBJ2-3 and V is TRBV7-9. CDR3 size: 13 residues. Germline CDR1 SEHNR, CDR2 FQNEAQ (reference sequence). Here the CDR3 reads CASSNHRLVTQYF.

The chain carries TRBV30 and TRBJ2-7; there is no DNA to check the TCRdb D call of TRBD2. This CDR3 is 13 amino acids long. Germline V gene lookup returns CDR1 GTSNPN and CDR2 SVGIG (reference sequence). This chain's CDR3 is CAWRTSGMYEQYF.

The chain couples TRBV14 to TRBJ2-2; TCRdb indicates TRBD1, and absent DNA this call remains unverified. Germline CDR1 and CDR2: SGHDN and FVKESK. The CDR3 contains 16 residues. The CDR3 region is CASSLVGRAATGELFF.

The chain is built from TRBV30 and TRBJ2-3; with no DNA, the TCRdb D assignment of TRBD2 cannot be verified. Germline V gene data show CDR1 as GTSNPN and CDR2 as SVGIG (reference sequence). The CDR3 runs 14 residues. The CDR3 loop is CAWSRQGFGDTQYF.